These 9 T cell receptor beta chains share one sample of origin, sequenced in a study of blood T cells in healthy people across ages. Sample-barcoded 5' priming and a J-beta primer mix drove a second PCR of 7 to 11 cycles. TCRdb fed the 5' RACE reads into MiXCR, producing one record per CDR3 protein. Of 650,000 to 950,000 distinct CDR3 sequences in the sample, roughly 44% are singletons; the top ten hold about a fifth. The sample was blood. All receptors come from a man aged 55-75 years in good health.

The V gene is TRBV28, the J gene TRBJ2-7, with TRBD2 matching 7 bases. Germline assignment: CDR1 MDHEN and CDR2 SYDVKM. The CDR3 sequence is 16 residues long. Trimming at V came to 3 bases and at J to 6 bases, leaving 14 bases not matched to a gene. In nucleotides, the CDR3 is TGTGCCAGCAGTTTTAGGAGGGGAGGGATCGGTCGCGAGCAGTACTTC. The encoded protein is CASSFRRGGIGREQYF.

This chain connects TRBV27 to TRBJ2-7; no clear D gene. The germline V and J ends were trimmed by 4 bases and 2 bases, with 15 bases remaining between them. Germline CDR1 reads MNHEY; CDR2 reads SMNVEV (reference sequence). The CDR3 loop spans 15 amino acids. For the CDR3, the DNA is TGTGCCAGCAGTTGGAGACCGGCTGGAACCTACGAGCAGTACTTC. Its protein product is CASSWRPAGTYEQYF.

A single count supports this clonotype. The chain links TRBV12-3 or TRBV12-4 to TRBJ2-7, with 8 positions matching TRBD2. The CDR3 is made up of 17 amino acids. With V trimmed by 0 bases and J by 10 bases, 17 bases remained unmatched. As DNA, the CDR3 is TGTGCCAGCAGTTTAGCGCCTAGCGGGCAATTCGGGGGAACCCAGTACTTC. It translates to CASSLAPSGQFGGTQYF.

The chain couples TRBV10-1 to TRBJ2-3; TRBD2 agrees at 8 bases. J gave up 2 bases and V 1 base, and 2 bases lay outside the gene matches. The CDR3 spans 15 residues. Germline V gene data show CDR1 as WNHNN and CDR2 as SYGVQD (reference sequence). The CDR3 DNA follows: TGCGCCAGCAGTGAGTTAGCGGGGATCACAGATACGCAGTATTTT. This sequence encodes CASSELAGITDTQYF.

This clonotype turned up a few times. The V gene is TRBV6-2 or TRBV6-3, the J gene TRBJ2-5; D is uncertain. Trimming left V 0 bases short and J 6 bases short, with 14 bases between. Germline-derived CDR1 and CDR2 are MNHEY and SVGEGT. This CDR3 is 15 amino acids long. The CDR3 region is CASSYSKPPYQTQYF. CDR3 DNA: TGTGCCAGCAGTTACTCGAAGCCCCCCTATCAGACCCAGTACTTC.

This clonotype was observed a few times. The chain recombines TRBV7-3 with TRBJ2-1; D not resolved. The germline CDR1 and CDR2 sequences are SGHTA and FQGTGA. V shed 0 bases and J shed 7 bases, with 7 bases lying between them. This CDR3 has 13 amino acids. The CDR3 nucleotides read TGTGCCAGCAGCTTAACTCCCATAAATGAGCAGTTCTTC. This translates into CASSLTPINEQFF.

This clonotype was counted a few times. The rearrangement uses TRBV12-3 or TRBV12-4 and TRBJ2-1; D unresolved. V lost 5 bases to trimming and J lost 2 bases, with 13 bases between them. The CDR3 has 15 amino acids. The CDR3 region has the DNA TGTGCCAGCAGTCCCGCGGTAGATCCCTACAATGAGCAGTTCTTC. It is translated as CASSPAVDPYNEQFF.

This clonotype showed up just a few times. This chain joins TRBV5-1 and TRBJ2-2; D possibly corresponds to TRBD2 (6 bases). The V and J ends lost 4 bases and 4 bases respectively, with 20 bases between them. The CDR3 sequence is 17 residues long. The germline V gene has CDR1 SGHRS and CDR2 YFSETQ. The DNA of the CDR3 is TGCGCCAGCAGCCCGACGGGGGTTAATTCGGTCACCGGGGAGCTGTTTTTT. It translates to CASSPTGVNSVTGELFF.

The rearrangement links TRBV5-5 to TRBJ2-5, with 7 bases identical to TRBD1. The J call may not be correct, given that the DNA end is closer to TRBJ2-7. Germline V gene data show CDR1 as SGHKS and CDR2 as YYEKEE (reference sequence). There are 13 residues in the CDR3. CDR3 coding DNA: TGTGCCAGCAGCTTGGAATACAGGGGCGAGCAGTACTTC. This codes for CASSLEYRGEQYF.